This TCR beta chain is drawn from a study of T cell responses to AZD1222 COVID-19 vaccine. Across the whole study: Second doses were pooled across both intervals (about 4 or about 12 weeks).

With V trimmed by 4 bases and J by 5 bases, 5 bases remained unmatched. The CDR3 runs to 14 residues. Per the germline V gene, CDR1 is SGHRS and CDR2 is YFSETQ. Sequencing used immunoSEQ multiplex PCR; TCRdb keeps in-frame clones, though not all of them. The sample lists about 120,000 clones; more than 70% were seen once. Study-wide findings and caveats: Vaccine-related CD4 TCRs covered spike, predominating at 160-218 and 743-854. White British people made up most donors, females outnumbered males, and clonal diversity was possibly underestimated. It was only a handful of AZD1222 recipients who were seropositive at baseline.

With regard to this clone: The antigen is unknown.

The sequences come from peripheral blood, collected on day 0 of AZD1222 vaccination. The chain couples TRBV5-1 to TRBJ2-1; 8 nucleotides line up with TRBD1. The clonotype originates from an adult in good health. The CDR3 loop reads CASSPGTGNNEQFF. The CDR3 DNA sequence: TGCGCCAGCAGCCCCGGGACAGGTAACAATGAGCAGTTCTTC.